These 17 T cell receptor beta chains were sequenced from one sample in a study of identical twins. From the 5' RACE reads, TCRdb called clonotypes with MiXCR, one entry per CDR3 protein. In the table there are 300,000 to 350,000 distinct CDR3 sequences, 10% to 15% of which are singletons. This same sample was also part of a study on yellow fever vaccine responses in identical twins.

Sequenced material: CD8+ T cells sorted from blood. These receptors came from a woman under 30 in good health.

This clonotype appeared a few times. The rearrangement links TRBV12-5 to TRBJ2-2; the D gene is possibly TRBD2 (5 bases). The CDR3 covers 14 residues. CDR1 is LGHNT, CDR2 FRNRAP, per germline. Trimming took off 5 bases at V and 2 bases at J, with 9 bases between the two ends. Written as DNA, the CDR3 is TGTGCTAGTGGTGTCGGGGAAAACACCGGGGAGCTGTTTTTT. This gives the protein CASGVGENTGELFF.

This clonotype was recorded at least ten times. V is TRBV10-2 and J is TRBJ2-1, with D maybe TRBD2 (5 bases). Per germline, CDR1 WSHSY and CDR2 SAAADI. Trimming cost V 9 bases and J 5 bases, with 14 bases left between them. This CDR3 has 13 residues. In DNA form, the CDR3 reads TGCGCCAGTACCGCGGGCCACCACAATGAGCAGTTCTTC. This gives the protein CASTAGHHNEQFF.

This clonotype was counted only a few times. V gene TRBV5-1 combines with J gene TRBJ2-2, with D maybe TRBD2 (6 bases). The germline V gene has CDR1 SGHRS and CDR2 YFSETQ. V was clipped by 2 bases and J by 1 base, with 21 bases between them. There are 19 residues in the CDR3. CDR3 loop: CASSLREAHGRRNTGELFF. Here the CDR3 DNA reads TGCGCCAGCAGCTTAAGGGAGGCCCATGGCAGACGGAACACCGGGGAGCTGTTTTTT.

This clonotype was counted a few times. This chain uses TRBV4-1 with TRBJ2-7; TRBD2 might be the D (6 bases). There are 14 residues in the CDR3. CDR1 and CDR2 from the germline V gene are MGHRA and YSYEKL. The V end was cut by 5 bases, the J end by 0 bases, with 11 bases between. The CDR3 coding sequence is TGCGCCAGCAGCGTCGCGGGGACCTCCTACGAGCAGTACTTC. Translating it yields CASSVAGTSYEQYF.

This clonotype was detected only a few times. V gene TRBV5-1 combines with J gene TRBJ1-1; tentative D call: TRBD1 (5 bases). Trimming took 5 bases from V and 3 from J, leaving 14 bases between them. This CDR3 region has 14 residues. Germline V gives CDR1 SGHRS, CDR2 YFSETQ. The CDR3 protein is CASRETGTDTEAFF. CDR3 DNA sequence: TGCGCCAGCAGGGAGACCGGGACGGACACTGAAGCTTTCTTT.

Many counts were recorded for this clonotype. The chain is built from TRBV5-1 and TRBJ2-1, with no clear D. The CDR3 has 15 amino acids. Trimming left V 6 bases short and J 5 bases short, with 18 bases between. Germline values: CDR1 SGHRS, CDR2 YFSETQ. The CDR3 bases are TGCGCCAGCAAAAATACAGTGCTTCAAAACAATGAGCAGTTCTTC. This sequence encodes CASKNTVLQNNEQFF.

This clonotype has more than one count but fewer than ten. The chain employs TRBV11-2 and TRBJ2-3, with D hard to call. The V and J ends lost 2 bases and 2 bases respectively, with 14 bases between them. CDR1 and CDR2 from the germline V gene are SGHAT and FQNNGV. The CDR3 has 16 amino acids. The CDR3 reads CASSLRRRTDTDTQYF. The CDR3 DNA follows: TGTGCCAGCAGCTTACGGCGGCGGACCGACACAGATACGCAGTATTTT. The full variable domain, in which reference TRBV11-2 and TRBJ2-3 provide the parts outside the CDR3, is EAGVAQSPRYKIIEKRQSVAFWCNPISGHATLYWYQQILGQGPKLLIQFQNNGVVDDSQLPKDRFSAERLKGVDSTLKIQPAKLEDSAVYLCASSLRRRTDTDTQYFGPGTRLTVL.

The rearrangement links TRBV11-1 to TRBJ2-1, with 12 bases aligning to TRBD2. CDR3 length: 20 residues. Germline values: CDR1 SGHAT, CDR2 FQDESV (reference sequence). V dropped 4 bases and J dropped 0; count of bases not matched to a gene: 13. In DNA form, the CDR3 reads TGTGCCAGCAGCTCCCCGTCGGGACTAGCGGGTTACAGCTCCTACAATGAGCAGTTCTTC. Its translation is CASSSPSGLAGYSSYNEQFF.

At least ten counts were recorded for this clonotype. J is TRBJ2-3 and V is TRBV11-2, with unresolved D. V was trimmed by 2 bases and J by 2 bases, leaving 8 bases between them. Germline values: CDR1 SGHAT, CDR2 FQNNGV. The CDR3 contains 14 residues. The CDR3 nucleotides are TGTGCCAGCAGCTTACGACCACACACAGATACGCAGTATTTT. Its protein product is CASSLRPHTDTQYF. The whole variable domain, filled in from reference TRBV11-2 and TRBJ2-3, reads EAGVAQSPRYKIIEKRQSVAFWCNPISGHATLYWYQQILGQGPKLLIQFQNNGVVDDSQLPKDRFSAERLKGVDSTLKIQPAKLEDSAVYLCASSLRPHTDTQYFGPGTRLTVL.

The rearrangement links TRBV12-3 or TRBV12-4 to TRBJ2-3, with 7 bases fitting TRBD2. The CDR3 extends over 17 amino acids. The V gene end was trimmed by 7 bases and the J gene end by 0 bases; junction bases not matched to a gene: 13. The CDR3 DNA reads TGTGCCAGCACTTTGGGCCTAGCGGTCTCTAGCACAGATACGCAGTATTTT. Encoded protein: CASTLGLAVSSTDTQYF.

This chain connects TRBV6-1 to TRBJ1-4, with no clear D. V lost 3 bases and J 8 bases, leaving 16 bases between the germline ends. The CDR3 sequence is 15 residues long. Germline V gene data show CDR1 as MNHNS and CDR2 as SASEGT. CDR3 amino acids: CASSEVSGKTEKLFF. The CDR3 coding sequence is TGTGCCAGCAGTGAGGTTTCTGGAAAAACAGAAAAACTGTTTTTT.

CDR3 protein: CASSDAIGAPVYEQYF. CDR3 DNA sequence: TGTGCCAGCAGCGACGCCATTGGGGCACCCGTCTACGAGCAGTACTTC. The chain has TRBV9 and TRBJ2-7; tentatively, D is TRBD1 (5 bases). Germline CDR1 and CDR2: SGDLS and YYNGEE. Trimming took 3 bases from V and 3 from J, leaving 19 bases between them. The CDR3 totals 16 residues.

This clonotype was detected ten times or more. The V call is TRBV12-3 or TRBV12-4, the J call TRBJ2-7; 9 positions agree with TRBD2. The CDR3 loop spans 15 amino acids. Trimming at V came to 6 bases and at J to 7 bases, leaving 13 bases not matched to a gene. CDR3 coding DNA: TGTGCCAGCAGCTCCTCTCTAGCGGGACGTCGGGAGCAGTACTTC. It encodes CASSSSLAGRREQYF.

This chain links TRBV27 with TRBJ1-2; 7 nucleotides line up with TRBD1. The CDR3 runs 13 residues. Germline V lookup: CDR1 MNHEY, CDR2 SMNVEV (reference sequence). The junction had 6 bases not matched to a gene; V was cut back by 3 bases and J by 8 bases. CDR3 sequence reads: CASSFGQASGYTF. In DNA, the CDR3 is TGTGCCAGCAGTTTTGGACAGGCGTCGGGCTACACCTTC.

The chain is built from TRBV24-1 and TRBJ2-7; D tentatively reads TRBD1 or TRBD2 (6 bases each). The CDR3 loop spans 11 amino acids. Germline V gene sequence: CDR1 KGHDR, CDR2 SFDVKD. CDR3 in amino acids: CPEGEVEGMYV. The CDR3 bases are TGTCCGGAGGGGGAGGTGGAGGGGATGTACGTC.

This clonotype was observed a handful of times. The rearrangement joins TRBV20-1 to TRBJ2-5, with 7 bases fitting TRBD1. The CDR3 has 12 amino acids. The V segment lost 6 bases and the J segment 5 bases; nucleotides outside the gene matches: 6. Germline lookup yields CDR1 DFQATT and CDR2 SNEGSKA (reference sequence). The CDR3 DNA reads TGCAGTGCCACACAGGGGTCGGAGACCCAGTACTTC. This translates into CSATQGSETQYF.

The rearrangement uses TRBV13 and TRBJ2-6; D unclear. V was pared by 5 bases and J by 1 base, with 9 bases between. Germline CDR1 is PRHDT and CDR2 is FYEKMQ (reference sequence). The CDR3 runs 15 residues. Written as DNA, the CDR3 is TGTGCCAGCAGCGCTGAGTTGTCTGGGGCCAACGTCCTGACTTTC. Its translation is CASSAELSGANVLTF.